These T cell receptor beta chains were read from a single sample in a study of blood T cell repertoires in COVID-19. Profiled with immunoSEQ multiplex PCR; TCRdb holds only in-frame clones, not every one. Of some 96,000 clones in the sample, around four fifths are singletons; the top ten hold about 12%. The source material was peripheral blood. The receptors here all came from a woman aged 70-85 years with acute or convalescent COVID-19. CDR3s include the opening cysteine and the closing phenylalanine or tryptophan. A D gene is named only where the DNA matches it firmly. The size field is filled for only some rows; it gives once, few, many or a size class.

j_call	clone_size	d_call	v_call	cdr3_nt	cdr3_aa
TRBJ1-2	NA	NA	TRBV30	TGTGCCTGGACCCGCGGAAACTATGGCTACACCTTC	CAWTRGNYGYTF
TRBJ1-3	NA	NA	TRBV6-6	TGTGCCAGCAGTTACCAGGCCAGCTCTGGAAACACCATATATTTT	CASSYQASSGNTIYF
TRBJ2-5	NA	NA	TRBV14	TGTGCCAGCAGCCAACTAAACCAAGAGACCCAGTACTTC	CASSQLNQETQYF
TRBJ1-6	NA	TRBD1	TRBV28	TGTGCCAGCAGTCCCCCCACCGGGACAGATAATTCACCCCTCCACTTT	CASSPPTGTDNSPLHF
TRBJ1-1	few	NA	TRBV12-3/TRBV12-4	TGTGCCAGCAGTTTCCACAGTGGCACTGAAGCTTTCTTT	CASSFHSGTEAFF
TRBJ2-5	NA	NA	TRBV9	TGTGCCAGCAGCGATCAGAAAGAGACCCAGTACTTC	CASSDQKETQYF
TRBJ1-3	NA	TRBD1	TRBV9	TGTGCCAGCAGCCCCTCCCCGACAGGGCCGACAAACACCATATATTTT	CASSPSPTGPTNTIYF
TRBJ1-5	NA	TRBD1	TRBV6-5	TGTGCCAGCATGGGGACAGGGATTCAGCCCCAGCATTTT	CASMGTGIQPQHF
TRBJ1-6	NA	NA	TRBV3-1/TRBV3-2	TGTGCCAGCAGCCAGATAGACAGCGATGGTTCACCCCTCCACTTT	CASSQIDSDGSPLHF
TRBJ2-1	NA	TRBD1	TRBV11-3	TGTGCCAGCAGCTTGGGACAGTCTCCCAATGAGCAGTTCTTC	CASSLGQSPNEQFF
TRBJ2-1	NA	NA	TRBV30	TGTGCCTGGAGTAGGAGACAGAGCTACAATGAGCAGTTCTTC	CAWSRRQSYNEQFF
TRBJ1-2	NA	TRBD1	TRBV3-1/TRBV3-2	TGTGCCAGCAGCCAATCCGGGACAGGGAACTATGGCTACACCTTC	CASSQSGTGNYGYTF